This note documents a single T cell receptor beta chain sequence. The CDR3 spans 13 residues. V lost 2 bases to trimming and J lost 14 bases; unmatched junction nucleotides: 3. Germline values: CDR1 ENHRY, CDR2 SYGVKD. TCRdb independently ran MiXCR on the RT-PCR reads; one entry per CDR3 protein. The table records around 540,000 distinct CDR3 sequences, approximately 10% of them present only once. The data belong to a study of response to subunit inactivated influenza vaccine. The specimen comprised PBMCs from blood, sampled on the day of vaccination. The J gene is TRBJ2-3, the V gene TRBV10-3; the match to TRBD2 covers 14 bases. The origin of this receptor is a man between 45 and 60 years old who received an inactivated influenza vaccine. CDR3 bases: TGTGCCATCAGTGAGCCCGGGACTAGCGGGAGGTATTTT. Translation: CAISEPGTSGRYF.